These T cell receptor beta chains were read from a single sample in a study of T cell responses to AZD1222 COVID-19 vaccine. The method was immunoSEQ multiplex PCR; TCRdb's version includes in-frame clones alone and lacks a portion of them. The sample lists about 220,000 clones, roughly 91% seen once, with more than 0.8% in the top ten. Here the sequenced sample was peripheral blood, taken on day 0 of MenACWY control vaccination. The receptors come from an adult in good health. CDR3s include the opening cysteine and the closing phenylalanine or tryptophan. D genes are given only for firm matches. Clone size is shown for a subset of rows, as once, few, many or a class of expanded clone.

abundance: once
v_gene: TRBV4-2
j_gene: TRBJ2-1
len: 17
d_gene: TRBD2
CDR3nt: TGTGCCAGCAGCCAAGGCCCGACTAGCGGGGGGCCCCATGAGCAGTTCTTC
CDR3aa: CASSQGPTSGGPHEQFF

abundance: -
v_gene: TRBV18
j_gene: TRBJ2-3
len: 14
d_gene: -
CDR3nt: TGTGCCAGCTCAGCACTCACTTCCTCAGATACGCAGTATTTT
CDR3aa: CASSALTSSDTQYF

abundance: -
v_gene: TRBV14
j_gene: TRBJ1-6
len: 12
d_gene: -
CDR3nt: TGTGCCAGCACGGACGGACCGGGAGCCCTCCACTTT
CDR3aa: CASTDGPGALHF

abundance: -
v_gene: TRBV6-1
j_gene: TRBJ1-5
len: 16
d_gene: -
CDR3nt: TGTGCCAGCAGTGAAAGAGTGCAGACTAGCAATCAGCCCCAGCATTTT
CDR3aa: CASSERVQTSNQPQHF

abundance: -
v_gene: TRBV5-5
j_gene: TRBJ2-6
len: 15
d_gene: -
CDR3nt: TGTGCCAGCAGCTTGGTTTACCCTGGGGCCAACGTCCTGACTTTC
CDR3aa: CASSLVYPGANVLTF

abundance: -
v_gene: TRBV6-2/TRBV6-3
j_gene: TRBJ2-7
len: 15
d_gene: -
CDR3nt: TGTGCCAGCAGTTACAGGCAGGGGTCATTCTACGAGCAGTACTTC
CDR3aa: CASSYRQGSFYEQYF

abundance: -
v_gene: TRBV20-1
j_gene: TRBJ1-2
len: 11
d_gene: -
CDR3nt: TGCAGTGCCCCAGGGAGCTATGGCTACACCTTC
CDR3aa: CSAPGSYGYTF

abundance: -
v_gene: TRBV11-2
j_gene: TRBJ1-4
len: 15
d_gene: TRBD1
CDR3nt: TGTGCCAGCAGCTTAGGACAGGGGTGGAGGGAAAAACTGTTTTTT
CDR3aa: CASSLGQGWREKLFF

abundance: -
v_gene: TRBV6-2/TRBV6-3
j_gene: TRBJ2-1
len: 13
d_gene: TRBD2
CDR3nt: TGTGCCAGCAGCCGACTAGCGTACAATGAGCAGTTCTTC
CDR3aa: CASSRLAYNEQFF

abundance: -
v_gene: TRBV4-3
j_gene: TRBJ2-2
len: 16
d_gene: -
CDR3nt: TGCGCCAGCAGCCAAGGGGCTTTGGGGTACACCGGGGAGCTGTTTTTT
CDR3aa: CASSQGALGYTGELFF

abundance: -
v_gene: TRBV7-2
j_gene: TRBJ1-2
len: 15
d_gene: -
CDR3nt: TGTGCCAGCAGCTTAGCGGGGGGGGCGAAGTATGGCTACACCTTC
CDR3aa: CASSLAGGAKYGYTF

abundance: -
v_gene: TRBV19
j_gene: TRBJ1-2
len: 14
d_gene: -
CDR3nt: TGTGCCAGTAGTCCTGGGTTGGGCTTTCCCGGCTACACCTTC
CDR3aa: CASSPGLGFPGYTF

abundance: few
v_gene: TRBV7-2
j_gene: TRBJ1-3
len: 16
d_gene: -
CDR3nt: TGTGCCAGCAGCTTGGTTATCGGGGGTTCTGGAAACACCATATATTTT
CDR3aa: CASSLVIGGSGNTIYF

abundance: -
v_gene: TRBV7-8
j_gene: TRBJ1-1
len: 14
d_gene: -
CDR3nt: TGTGCCAGCAGCTTATCCGCCAGGGTCACTGAAGCTTTCTTT
CDR3aa: CASSLSARVTEAFF

abundance: -
v_gene: TRBV25-1
j_gene: TRBJ2-1
len: 16
d_gene: TRBD2
CDR3nt: TGTGCCAGCAGTGAAGTCCGGGGGGATACCTACAATGAGCAGTTCTTC
CDR3aa: CASSEVRGDTYNEQFF

abundance: -
v_gene: TRBV7-2
j_gene: TRBJ2-6
len: 17
d_gene: -
CDR3nt: TGTGCCAGCAGCTTAACCACAGGGTACTCTGGGGCCAACGTCCTGACTTTC
CDR3aa: CASSLTTGYSGANVLTF

abundance: -
v_gene: TRBV15
j_gene: TRBJ2-7
len: 12
d_gene: -
CDR3nt: TGTGCCACCAGCAGAGACAACTACGAGCAGTACTTC
CDR3aa: CATSRDNYEQYF

abundance: -
v_gene: TRBV6-6
j_gene: TRBJ1-3
len: 14
d_gene: -
CDR3nt: TGTGCCAGCAGTCAAACAGGGAAAGGAAACACCATATATTTT
CDR3aa: CASSQTGKGNTIYF

abundance: -
v_gene: TRBV4-3
j_gene: TRBJ1-6
len: 15
d_gene: -
CDR3nt: TGCGCCAGCAGCCGGGAGTCCCTGGGTGGATCACCCCTCCACTTT
CDR3aa: CASSRESLGGSPLHF

abundance: -
v_gene: TRBV12-3/TRBV12-4
j_gene: TRBJ1-6
len: 12
d_gene: -
CDR3nt: TGTGCCAGCAGTTCCGGTAATTCACCCCTCCACTTT
CDR3aa: CASSSGNSPLHF

abundance: -
v_gene: TRBV30
j_gene: TRBJ2-1
len: 13
d_gene: -
CDR3nt: TGTGCCTGCAGTACTTTCGGGGGTAATGAGCAGTTCTTC
CDR3aa: CACSTFGGNEQFF

abundance: -
v_gene: TRBV24-1
j_gene: TRBJ1-1
len: 24
d_gene: -
CDR3nt: TGTGCCACCCCCAAAGCAGACGACAGTGGGATATGGGGCCGAACCGGTGCGATGAACACTGAAGCTTTCTTT
CDR3aa: CATPKADDSGIWGRTGAMNTEAFF

abundance: -
v_gene: TRBV7-2
j_gene: TRBJ2-4
len: 16
d_gene: TRBD2
CDR3nt: TGTGCCAGCAGCTTAGGGACTAGCGGGGGAGAAAACATTCAGTACTTC
CDR3aa: CASSLGTSGGENIQYF

abundance: once
v_gene: TRBV5-5
j_gene: TRBJ2-3
len: 16
d_gene: -
CDR3nt: TGTGCCAGCAGGGACCAGCACAGGGTAGCCACAGATACGCAGTATTTT
CDR3aa: CASRDQHRVATDTQYF

abundance: -
v_gene: TRBV18
j_gene: TRBJ1-2
len: 12
d_gene: -
CDR3nt: TGTGCCAGCTCACCCCAGGGGTGGGGCTACACCTTC
CDR3aa: CASSPQGWGYTF

abundance: -
v_gene: TRBV5-4
j_gene: TRBJ2-7
len: 13
d_gene: -
CDR3nt: TGTGCCAGCACTCGGACAGATACCTACGAGCAGTACTTC
CDR3aa: CASTRTDTYEQYF

abundance: -
v_gene: TRBV19
j_gene: TRBJ2-5
len: 13
d_gene: -
CDR3nt: TGTGCCAGTAGTCTCTGGCGGGGTGAGACCCAGTACTTC
CDR3aa: CASSLWRGETQYF

abundance: -
v_gene: TRBV19
j_gene: TRBJ1-5
len: 16
d_gene: TRBD1
CDR3nt: TGTGCCAGTAGTAAACGGGACAGGGGCTACAATCAGCCCCAGCATTTT
CDR3aa: CASSKRDRGYNQPQHF

abundance: -
v_gene: TRBV4-2
j_gene: TRBJ1-1
len: 12
d_gene: TRBD1
CDR3nt: TGTGCCAGCAGCCAACCACAGGGGAAAGCTTTCTTT
CDR3aa: CASSQPQGKAFF

abundance: -
v_gene: TRBV6-1
j_gene: TRBJ1-1
len: 16
d_gene: -
CDR3nt: TGTGCCAGCAGTGACGCCTCGGGACGCTTGAACACTGAAGCTTTCTTT
CDR3aa: CASSDASGRLNTEAFF

abundance: -
v_gene: TRBV18
j_gene: TRBJ1-1
len: 16
d_gene: TRBD1
CDR3nt: TGTGCCAGCTCACCAAAACAGGGGACCATGAACACTGAAGCTTTCTTT
CDR3aa: CASSPKQGTMNTEAFF

abundance: few
v_gene: TRBV6-5
j_gene: TRBJ2-3
len: 12
d_gene: -
CDR3nt: TGTGCCAGCAGTTACTCAGGCCTCACGCAGTATTTT
CDR3aa: CASSYSGLTQYF

abundance: -
v_gene: TRBV11-2
j_gene: TRBJ2-5
len: 14
d_gene: -
CDR3nt: TGTGCCAGCAGCTCCAGGGGTATCCAAGAGACCCAGTACTTC
CDR3aa: CASSSRGIQETQYF

abundance: -
v_gene: TRBV5-1
j_gene: TRBJ1-4
len: 15
d_gene: TRBD1
CDR3nt: TGCGCCAGCAGCGGGACAGGGGCAACTAATGAAAAACTGTTTTTT
CDR3aa: CASSGTGATNEKLFF

abundance: -
v_gene: TRBV5-1
j_gene: TRBJ1-2
len: 14
d_gene: TRBD1
CDR3nt: TGCGCCAGCAGCTCGGCAGGGGGCCAGTATGGCTACACCTTC
CDR3aa: CASSSAGGQYGYTF